Here is one T cell receptor (beta chain) with its context. This sample is part of a study of shared T cell receptors in the human thymus. Clones were read by immunoSEQ multiplex PCR, and TCRdb kept only the in-frame ones, dropping some. The sample shows 700,000 or so clones, roughly 85% of them seen only once. V lost 2 bases, J lost 2 bases, and 4 bases stayed unmatched. CDR3 length equals 16 residues. Germline V gene sequence: CDR1 MNHNS, CDR2 SASEGT. These data also formed part of another study, on human thymus T cells.

This TCR was sampled from a girl less than two years old with a congenital heart defect. The specimen sequenced was thymocytes. The chain combines TRBV6-1 with TRBJ1-1, with 11 bases fitting TRBD1. The chain's CDR3 is CASSESGQGDNTEAFF. In nucleotides, the CDR3 is TGTGCCAGCAGTGAATCGGGACAGGGGGATAACACTGAAGCTTTCTTT.